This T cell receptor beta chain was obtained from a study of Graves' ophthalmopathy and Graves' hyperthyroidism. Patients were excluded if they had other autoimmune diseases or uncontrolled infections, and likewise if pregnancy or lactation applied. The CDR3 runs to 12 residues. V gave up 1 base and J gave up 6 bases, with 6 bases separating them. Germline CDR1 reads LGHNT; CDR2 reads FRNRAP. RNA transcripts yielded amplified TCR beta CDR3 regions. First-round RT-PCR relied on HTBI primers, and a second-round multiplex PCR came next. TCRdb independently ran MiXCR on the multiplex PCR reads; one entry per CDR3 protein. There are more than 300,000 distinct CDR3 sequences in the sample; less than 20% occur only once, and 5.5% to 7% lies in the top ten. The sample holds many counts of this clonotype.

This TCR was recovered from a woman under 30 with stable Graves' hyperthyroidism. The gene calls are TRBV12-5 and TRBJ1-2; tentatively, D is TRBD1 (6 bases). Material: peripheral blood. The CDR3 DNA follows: TGTGCTAGTGGTTTGGGGGGGCATGGCTACACCTTC. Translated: CASGLGGHGYTF. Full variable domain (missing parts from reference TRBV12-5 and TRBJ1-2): DARVTQTPRHKVTEMGQEVTMRCQPILGHNTVFWYRQTMMQGLELLAYFRNRAPLDDSGMPKDRFSAEMPDATLATLKIQPSEPRDSAVYFCASGLGGHGYTFGSGTRLTVV.